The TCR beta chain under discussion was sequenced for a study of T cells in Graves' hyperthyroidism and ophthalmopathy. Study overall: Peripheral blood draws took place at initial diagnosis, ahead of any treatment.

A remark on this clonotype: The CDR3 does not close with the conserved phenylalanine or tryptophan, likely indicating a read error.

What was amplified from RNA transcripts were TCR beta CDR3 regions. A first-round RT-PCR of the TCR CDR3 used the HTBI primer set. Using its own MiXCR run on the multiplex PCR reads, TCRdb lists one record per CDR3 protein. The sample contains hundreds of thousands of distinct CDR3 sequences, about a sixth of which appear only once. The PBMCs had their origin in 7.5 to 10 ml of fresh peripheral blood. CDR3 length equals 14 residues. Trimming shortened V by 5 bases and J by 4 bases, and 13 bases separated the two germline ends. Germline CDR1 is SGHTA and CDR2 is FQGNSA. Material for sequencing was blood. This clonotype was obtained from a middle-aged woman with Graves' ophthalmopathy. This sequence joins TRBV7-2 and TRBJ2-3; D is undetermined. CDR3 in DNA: TGTGCCAGCAGCATCCTTCCCCTATCAGATACGCAGTATATT. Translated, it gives CASSILPLSDTQYI.